The clone carrying this T cell receptor beta chain has at least ten counts. Its target is unknown. Germline CDR1 LGHNA, CDR2 YNFKEQ. The ends were cut back, 3 bases at V and 5 bases at J, with 14 bases in the middle. The CDR3 has 14 residues. MiXCR, run by TCRdb on the 5' RACE reads, gives a single entry per CDR3 protein. The repertoire consists of over 55,000 distinct CDR3 sequences, with over 7.5% occurring once and the leading ten covering 1.2%. The source of the sample is a study of T-cell memory formation after mild COVID-19. Across the study: Among the donors, TCR clusters were largely specific to each donor. Study-wide results and caveats: Later expanders leaned toward CD4+, whereas clones contracting from day 15 to 85 were balanced CD4/CD8. Confirmation of SARS-CoV-2 specificity was lacking for second-wave clones peaking day 37. Those CD4+ clones that contracted were mainly in CM and EM (CD8+ ones in EMRA).

Sequences were obtained from PBMCs or a T cell subset sorted from them (not recorded which). The chain carries TRBV4-2 and TRBJ2-7, with D perhaps TRBD1 (6 bases). This TCR was recovered from a man younger than 35 who had mild COVID-19 (a few samples of this study predate the infection). Cell type and time point are not known. CDR3 sequence reads: CASSQVDRSNEQYF. CDR3 nucleotide sequence: TGTGCCAGCAGCCAGGTCGACAGGTCCAACGAGCAGTACTTC.